Below, 8 T cell receptor beta chains from the same sample are listed, as sequenced in a study of pediatric ulcerative colitis. The assay was immunoSEQ multiplex PCR, and TCRdb's table has in-frame clones only and misses some. The table lists more than 45,000 clones, 85% to 90% of them singletons. The material sequenced was blood. Receptors originate from a boy aged 5-17 years who was a control in a study of pediatric ulcerative colitis.

The rearrangement joins TRBV5-4 to TRBJ2-5; tentative D call: TRBD2 (5 bases). The germline V and J ends were trimmed by 4 bases and 5 bases, with 15 bases remaining between them. Germline V CDR1 and CDR2: SGHNT, YYREEE (reference sequence). The CDR3 extends over 14 amino acids. The CDR3: CASSLREPGETQYF. The DNA for the CDR3 is TGTGCCAGCAGCCTCCGGGAACCGGGGGAGACCCAGTACTTC.

The rearrangement joins TRBV27 to TRBJ2-7; 7 positions agree with TRBD1. Trimming removed 4 bases from V and 2 bases from J; junction bases left unmatched: 5. This CDR3 is 14 amino acids long. Germline values: CDR1 MNHEY, CDR2 SMNVEV (reference sequence). The CDR3 bases are TGTGCCAGCAGTTCCTTGGACAGGACCTACGAGCAGTACTTC. This translates into CASSSLDRTYEQYF.

This chain joins TRBV27 and TRBJ1-5; no firm D call. The CDR3 runs to 13 residues. Germline V CDR1 and CDR2: MNHEY, SMNVEV (reference sequence). Trimming stripped 5 bases from V and 4 bases from J, with 9 bases between. CDR3 region: CASSRVNNQPQHF. The CDR3 coding sequence is TGTGCCAGCAGTAGGGTAAATAATCAGCCCCAGCATTTT.

V is TRBV2 and J is TRBJ2-1; D gene uncertain. There are 11 residues in the CDR3. The germline V gene encodes CDR1 SNHLY and CDR2 FYNNEI. V dropped 6 bases and J dropped 8 bases, with 8 bases sitting between them. The CDR3 DNA reads TGTGCCAGCAGATTGAGTGATGAGCAGTTCTTC. Protein product: CASRLSDEQFF.

This chain uses TRBV7-9 with TRBJ2-7, with TRBD1 matching over 8 bases. The trim removed 3 bases at V and 3 bases at J, leaving 10 bases unmatched. The germline CDR1 and CDR2 sequences are SEHNR and FQNEAQ (reference sequence). The CDR3 runs to 16 residues. The CDR3 DNA reads as TGTGCCAGCAGCTTCGATTGGCAGGGGGCCCTCTACGAGCAGTACTTC. Protein product: CASSFDWQGALYEQYF.

The V and J genes are TRBV6-1 and TRBJ1-2; 7 bases match TRBD1. Germline loops: CDR1 MNHNS, CDR2 SASEGT. Germline trimming cut 6 bases from V and 2 bases from J; bases unmatched to any gene: 6. The CDR3 sequence is 14 residues long. This CDR3 reads CASSPGGQNYGYTF. CDR3 bases: TGTGCCAGCAGCCCGGGGGGACAGAACTATGGCTACACCTTC.

V usage is TRBV19 and J usage is TRBJ2-7; a possible D gene is TRBD2 (6 bases). CDR3 length: 16 amino acids. In germline, CDR1 is LNHDA, CDR2 SQIVND (reference sequence). Trimming removed 0 bases at V and 6 bases at J, with 18 bases between. The CDR3 nucleotides read TGTGCCAGTAGTATAGAGGAGGGCTCTGGATCTACCGAGCAGTACTTC. Translation gives CASSIEEGSGSTEQYF.

This rearrangement joins TRBV30 to TRBJ1-6; TRBD1 aligns across 8 bases. CDR3 size: 14 residues. Germline V gene sequence: CDR1 GTSNPN, CDR2 SVGIG (reference sequence). V was clipped by 1 base and J by 10 bases; unmatched bases: 6. The CDR3: CAWSGGTGRSPLHF. CDR3 nucleotide sequence: TGTGCCTGGAGTGGCGGGACAGGTCGCTCACCCCTCCACTTT.